This is a list of T cell receptor beta chains from one sample in a study of T-cell memory formation after mild COVID-19. TCRdb reprocessed the 5' RACE reads with MiXCR, giving one entry per CDR3 protein. The table lists hundreds of thousands of distinct CDR3 sequences, around 21% of them singletons. Sample: PBMCs or a T cell subset sorted from them (not recorded which). These receptors were collected from an adult woman who had mild COVID-19 (a few samples of this study predate the infection). Cell type and time point are not known. Each CDR3 is given with its conserved first and last residue. The order of the fields is CDR3 protein, CDR3 length, V gene.

CASMAAGRTYNSPLHF,16,TRBV25-1
CAISKQGASAGANVLTF,17,TRBV10-3
CATSRDLGLEREQYF,15,TRBV15
CASSPTINEQFF,12,TRBV27
CASRQGGSYGYTF,13,TRBV6-2/TRBV6-3
CASSLAPTINQPQHF,15,TRBV12-3/TRBV12-4
CATSEVDTGRGGYTF,15,TRBV24-1
CSVEDGTGGDNEQFF,15,TRBV29-1
CASSFGRRDNGGYTF,15,TRBV12-3/TRBV12-4
CSARETQGTNEQFF,14,TRBV20-1
CASSLGGSPLHF,12,TRBV5-1
CASMGAQYF,9,TRBV4-3